This paragraph covers one TCR beta chain sequence. This sample is part of a study of T cell responses to AZD1222 COVID-19 vaccine. This CDR3 comprises 14 residues. Germline V gene sequence: CDR1 SGHRS, CDR2 YFSETQ. With 2 bases clipped from V and 4 bases from J, the junction kept 3 bases outside the gene matches. Assay used: immunoSEQ multiplex PCR; TCRdb lists only in-frame clones, some missing. The top ten hold 2% to 2.5% of the sample, which has about 100,000 clones, about 85% seen once. The V gene is TRBV5-1, the J gene TRBJ1-1; 9 bases match TRBD1. The TCR sequence derives from an adult who received the AZD1222 COVID-19 vaccine. Here the sequenced sample was peripheral blood, taken 28 days after the second AZD1222 dose. This chain's CDR3 is CASSLQGARTEAFF. The CDR3 region has the DNA TGCGCCAGCAGCTTACAGGGGGCGCGCACTGAAGCTTTCTTT.